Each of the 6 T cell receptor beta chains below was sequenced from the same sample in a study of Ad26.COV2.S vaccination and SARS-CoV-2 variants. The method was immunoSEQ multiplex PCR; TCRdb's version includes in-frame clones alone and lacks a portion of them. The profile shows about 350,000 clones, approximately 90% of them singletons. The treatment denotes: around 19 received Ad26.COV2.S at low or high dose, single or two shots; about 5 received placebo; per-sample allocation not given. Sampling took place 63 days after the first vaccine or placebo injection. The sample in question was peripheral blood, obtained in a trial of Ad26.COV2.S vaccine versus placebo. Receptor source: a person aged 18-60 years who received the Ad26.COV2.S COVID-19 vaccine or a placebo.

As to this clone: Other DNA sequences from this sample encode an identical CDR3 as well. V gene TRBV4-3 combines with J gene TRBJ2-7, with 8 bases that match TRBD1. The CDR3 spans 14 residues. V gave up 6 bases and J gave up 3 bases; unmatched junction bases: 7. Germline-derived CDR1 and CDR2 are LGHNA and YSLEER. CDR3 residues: CASSPGTGFYEQYF. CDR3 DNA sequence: TGCGCCAGCAGTCCCGGGACAGGATTCTACGAGCAGTACTTC.

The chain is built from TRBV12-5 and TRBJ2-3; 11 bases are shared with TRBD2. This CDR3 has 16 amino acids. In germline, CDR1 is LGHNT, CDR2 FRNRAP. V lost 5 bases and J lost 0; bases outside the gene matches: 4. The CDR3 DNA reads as TGTGCTAGTGGTGAGGGACTAGCGGATAGCACAGATACGCAGTATTTT. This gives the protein CASGEGLADSTDTQYF. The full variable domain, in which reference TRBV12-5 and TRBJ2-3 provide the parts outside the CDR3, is DARVTQTPRHKVTEMGQEVTMRCQPILGHNTVFWYRQTMMQGLELLAYFRNRAPLDDSGMPKDRFSAEMPDATLATLKIQPSEPRDSAVYFCASGEGLADSTDTQYFGPGTRLTVL.

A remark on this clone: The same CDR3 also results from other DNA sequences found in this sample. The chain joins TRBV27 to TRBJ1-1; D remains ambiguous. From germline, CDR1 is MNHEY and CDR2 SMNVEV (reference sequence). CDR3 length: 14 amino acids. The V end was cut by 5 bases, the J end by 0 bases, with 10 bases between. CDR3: CASSLGGLNTEAFF. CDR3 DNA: TGTGCCAGCAGTCTCGGCGGCTTGAACACTGAAGCTTTCTTT.

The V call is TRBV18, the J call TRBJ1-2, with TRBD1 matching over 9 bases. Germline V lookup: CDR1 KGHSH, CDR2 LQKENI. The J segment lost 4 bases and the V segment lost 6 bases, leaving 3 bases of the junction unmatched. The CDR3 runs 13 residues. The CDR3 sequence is CASSMTGGYGYTF. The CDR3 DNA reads TGTGCCAGCTCCATGACAGGGGGCTATGGCTACACCTTC.

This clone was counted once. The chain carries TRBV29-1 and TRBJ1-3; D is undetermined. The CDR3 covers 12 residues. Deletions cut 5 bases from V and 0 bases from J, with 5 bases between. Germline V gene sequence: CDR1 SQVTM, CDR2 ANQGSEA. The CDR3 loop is CSVIYSGNTIYF. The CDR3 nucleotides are TGCAGCGTTATTTACTCTGGAAACACCATATATTTT.

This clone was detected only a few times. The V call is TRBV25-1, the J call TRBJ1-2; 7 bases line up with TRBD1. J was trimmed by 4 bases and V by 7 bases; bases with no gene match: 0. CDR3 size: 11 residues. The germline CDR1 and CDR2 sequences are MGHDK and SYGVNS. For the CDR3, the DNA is TGTGCCAGCACAGGGGGCTATGGCTACACCTTC. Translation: CASTGGYGYTF.